Listed below are T cell receptor beta chains from one sample, sequenced in a study of vaccination effects on CD4 cells after COVID-19. Sequencing used immunoSEQ multiplex PCR; TCRdb keeps in-frame clones, though not all of them. This sample has over 45,000 clones, with 60% to 85% found just once. Their target antigens are unknown. The sequences come from CD4+ T cells from PBMCs cultured without peptide, collected before COVID-19 vaccination. Every receptor here comes from a human donor who received a COVID-19 vaccine. The CDR3 runs from the conserved cysteine through the conserved F or W. A D gene is named only where the DNA matches it firmly. Some rows have no size entry. The others give once, few or many, or a class for an expanded clone.

size	V	D	J	CDR3	DNA
few	TRBV5-1	TRBD1	TRBJ1-1	CASSPGQGGLGTEAFF	TGCGCCAGCAGCCCCGGACAGGGGGGCCTAGGGACTGAAGCTTTCTTT
-	TRBV24-1	-	TRBJ2-3	CATSDSRQITDTQYF	TGTGCCACCAGTGATTCCAGGCAGATCACAGATACGCAGTATTTT
-	TRBV7-9	TRBD1	TRBJ1-6	CASSLTGSDNSPLHF	TGTGCCAGCAGCTTGACAGGGTCCGATAATTCACCCCTCCACTTT
once	TRBV18	-	TRBJ2-5	CASSPVHREVTQYF	TGTGCCAGCTCACCAGTTCACAGGGAGGTGACCCAGTACTTC
few	TRBV11-2	-	TRBJ1-1	CASSSGYNTEAFF	TGTGCCAGCAGCTCGGGCTATAACACTGAAGCTTTCTTT
-	TRBV5-8	TRBD1	TRBJ1-1	CASSVDRGEAFF	TGTGCCAGCAGCGTGGACAGGGGGGAAGCTTTCTTT
-	TRBV18	-	TRBJ1-2	CASSQAQSDGYTF	TGTGCCAGCTCACAGGCCCAAAGCGATGGCTACACCTTC
-	TRBV7-2	-	TRBJ2-2	CASRSNTGELFF	TGTGCCAGCAGATCAAACACCGGGGAGCTGTTTTTT
-	TRBV5-5	TRBD1	TRBJ1-1	CASSLKGTATGGAGTEAFF	TGTGCCAGCAGCTTGAAGGGGACGGCGACAGGGGGCGCCGGGACTGAAGCTTTCTTT
-	TRBV2	-	TRBJ2-5	CASRHGRTIQETQYF	TGTGCCAGCAGACATGGCAGAACGATTCAAGAGACCCAGTACTTC
-	TRBV27	-	TRBJ2-6	CASSLSGLSSGANVLTF	TGTGCCAGCAGTTTAAGCGGGCTGAGCTCCGGGGCCAACGTCCTGACTTTC
-	TRBV29-1	-	TRBJ1-1	CSVGRGTNTEAFF	TGCAGCGTTGGGCGGGGAACCAACACTGAAGCTTTCTTT
-	TRBV10-3	TRBD1	TRBJ1-6	CAISSGQYNSPLHF	TGTGCCATCAGCTCGGGACAGTATAATTCACCCCTCCACTTT
-	TRBV19	TRBD1	TRBJ2-6	CASRSEGAPSGANVLTF	TGTGCCAGTAGGTCCGAGGGGGCACCCTCTGGGGCCAACGTCCTGACTTTC
few	TRBV29-1	-	TRBJ2-2	CSVEPGGGTGELFF	TGCAGCGTTGAGCCCGGGGGCGGGACCGGGGAGCTGTTTTTT